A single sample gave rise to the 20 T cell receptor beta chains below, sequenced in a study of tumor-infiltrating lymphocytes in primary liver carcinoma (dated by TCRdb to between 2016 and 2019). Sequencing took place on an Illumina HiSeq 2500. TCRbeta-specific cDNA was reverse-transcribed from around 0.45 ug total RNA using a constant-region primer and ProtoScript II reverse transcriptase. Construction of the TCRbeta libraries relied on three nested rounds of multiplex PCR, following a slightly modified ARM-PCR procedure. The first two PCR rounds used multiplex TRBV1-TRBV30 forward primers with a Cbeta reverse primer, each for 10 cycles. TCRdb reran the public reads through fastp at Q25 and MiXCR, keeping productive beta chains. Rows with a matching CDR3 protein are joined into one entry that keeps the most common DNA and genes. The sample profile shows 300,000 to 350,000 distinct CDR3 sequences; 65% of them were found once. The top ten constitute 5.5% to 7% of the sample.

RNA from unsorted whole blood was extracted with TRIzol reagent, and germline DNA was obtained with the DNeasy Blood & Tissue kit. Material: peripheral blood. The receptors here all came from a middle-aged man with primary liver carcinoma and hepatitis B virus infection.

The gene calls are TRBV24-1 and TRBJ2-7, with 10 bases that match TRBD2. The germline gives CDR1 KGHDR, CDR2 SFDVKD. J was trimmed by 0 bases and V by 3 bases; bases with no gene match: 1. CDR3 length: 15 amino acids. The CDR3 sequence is CATSDASGSSYEQYF. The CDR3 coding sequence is TGTGCCACCAGTGATGCTAGCGGGAGCTCCTACGAGCAGTACTTC.

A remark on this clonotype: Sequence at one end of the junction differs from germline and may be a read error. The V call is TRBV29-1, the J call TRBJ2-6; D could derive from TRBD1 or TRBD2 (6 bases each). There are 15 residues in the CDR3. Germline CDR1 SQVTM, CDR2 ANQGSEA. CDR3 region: CSVEGGLSEANVLTF. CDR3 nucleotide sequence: TGCAGTGTTGAAGGGGGGCTCTCGGAGGCCAACGTCCTGACTTTC.

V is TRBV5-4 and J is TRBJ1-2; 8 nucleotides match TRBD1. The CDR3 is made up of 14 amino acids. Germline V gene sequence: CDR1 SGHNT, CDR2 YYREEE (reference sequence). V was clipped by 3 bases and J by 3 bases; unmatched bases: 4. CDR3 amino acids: CASSWGTGDYGYTF. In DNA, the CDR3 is TGTGCCAGCAGCTGGGGGACAGGCGACTATGGCTACACCTTC.

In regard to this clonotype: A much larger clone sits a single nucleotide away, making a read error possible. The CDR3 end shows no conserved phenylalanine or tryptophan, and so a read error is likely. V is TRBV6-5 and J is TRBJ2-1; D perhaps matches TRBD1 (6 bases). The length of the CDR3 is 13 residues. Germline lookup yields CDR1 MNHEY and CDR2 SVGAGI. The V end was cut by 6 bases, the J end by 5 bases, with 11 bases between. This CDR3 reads CASRRDINNEQFS. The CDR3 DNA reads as TGTGCCAGCAGAAGGGACATTAACAATGAGCAGTTCTCC.

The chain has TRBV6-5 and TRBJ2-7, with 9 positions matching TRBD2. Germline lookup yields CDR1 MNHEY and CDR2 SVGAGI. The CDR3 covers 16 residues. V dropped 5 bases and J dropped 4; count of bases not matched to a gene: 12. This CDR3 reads CASSPSTWTSEYEQYF. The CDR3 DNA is TGTGCCAGCAGTCCCAGTACCTGGACTAGCGAATACGAGCAGTACTTC.

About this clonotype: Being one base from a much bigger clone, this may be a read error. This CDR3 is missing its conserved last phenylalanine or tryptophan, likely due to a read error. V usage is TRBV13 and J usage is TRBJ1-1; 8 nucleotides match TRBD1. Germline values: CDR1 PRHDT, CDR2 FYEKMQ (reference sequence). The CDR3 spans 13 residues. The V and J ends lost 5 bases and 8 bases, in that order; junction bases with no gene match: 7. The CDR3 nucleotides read TGTGCCAGCAGCCGACTTCGGACAGGGGAAGCTTTCCTT. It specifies CASSRLRTGEAFL.

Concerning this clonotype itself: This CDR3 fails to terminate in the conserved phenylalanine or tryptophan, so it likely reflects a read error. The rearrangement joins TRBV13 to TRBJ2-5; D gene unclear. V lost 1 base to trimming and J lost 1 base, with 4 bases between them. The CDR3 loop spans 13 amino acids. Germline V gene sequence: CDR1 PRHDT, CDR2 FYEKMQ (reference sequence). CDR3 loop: CASSLESQETQYL. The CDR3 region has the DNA TGTGCCAGCAGCTTAGAGAGCCAAGAGACCCAGTACCTC.

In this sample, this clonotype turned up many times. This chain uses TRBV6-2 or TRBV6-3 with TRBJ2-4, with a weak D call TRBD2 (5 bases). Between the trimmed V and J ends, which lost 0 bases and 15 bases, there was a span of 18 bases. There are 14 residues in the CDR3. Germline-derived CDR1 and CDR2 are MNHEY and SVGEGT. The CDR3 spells CASSYSTSPPEAYF. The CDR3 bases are TGTGCCAGCAGTTACTCGACGTCTCCCCCGGAGGCGTACTTC.

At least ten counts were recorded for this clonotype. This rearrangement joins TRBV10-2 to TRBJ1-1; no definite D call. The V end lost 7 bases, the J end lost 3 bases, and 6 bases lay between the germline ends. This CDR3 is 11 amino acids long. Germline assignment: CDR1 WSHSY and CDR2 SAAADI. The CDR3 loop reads CASTQYTEAFF. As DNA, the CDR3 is TGCGCCAGCACCCAATACACTGAAGCTTTCTTT.

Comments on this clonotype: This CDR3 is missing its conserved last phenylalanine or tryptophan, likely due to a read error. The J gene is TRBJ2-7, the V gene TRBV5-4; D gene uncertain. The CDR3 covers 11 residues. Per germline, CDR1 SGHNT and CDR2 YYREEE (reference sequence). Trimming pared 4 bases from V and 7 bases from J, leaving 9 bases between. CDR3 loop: CASSNRREQYL. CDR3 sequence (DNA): TGTGCCAGCAGCAATAGGCGGGAGCAGTACCTC.

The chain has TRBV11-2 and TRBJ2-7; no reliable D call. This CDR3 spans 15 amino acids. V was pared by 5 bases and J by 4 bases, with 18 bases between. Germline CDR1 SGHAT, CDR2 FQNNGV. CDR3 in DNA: TGTGCCAGCAGCCCGAGTCTTAAAACGCCATACGAGCAGTACTTC. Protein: CASSPSLKTPYEQYF.

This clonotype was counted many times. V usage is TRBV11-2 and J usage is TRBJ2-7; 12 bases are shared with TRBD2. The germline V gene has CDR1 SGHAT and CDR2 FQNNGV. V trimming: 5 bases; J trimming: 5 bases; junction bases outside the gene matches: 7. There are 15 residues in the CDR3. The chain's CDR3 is CASSPRLAGDHEQYF. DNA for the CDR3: TGTGCCAGCAGCCCAAGACTAGCGGGAGACCACGAGCAGTACTTC.

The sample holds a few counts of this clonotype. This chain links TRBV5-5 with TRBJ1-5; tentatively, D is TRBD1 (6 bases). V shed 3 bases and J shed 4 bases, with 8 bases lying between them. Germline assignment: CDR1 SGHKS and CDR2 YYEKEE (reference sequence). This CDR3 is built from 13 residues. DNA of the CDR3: TGTGCCAGCAGCTCTACAGGGAATCAGCCCCAGCATTTT. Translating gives CASSSTGNQPQHF.

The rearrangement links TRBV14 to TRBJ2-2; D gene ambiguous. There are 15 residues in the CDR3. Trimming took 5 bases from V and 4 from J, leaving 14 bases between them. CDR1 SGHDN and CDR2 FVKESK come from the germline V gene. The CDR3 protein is CASSYAQMSTGELFF. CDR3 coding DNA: TGTGCCAGCAGCTACGCTCAGATGTCCACCGGGGAGCTGTTTTTT.

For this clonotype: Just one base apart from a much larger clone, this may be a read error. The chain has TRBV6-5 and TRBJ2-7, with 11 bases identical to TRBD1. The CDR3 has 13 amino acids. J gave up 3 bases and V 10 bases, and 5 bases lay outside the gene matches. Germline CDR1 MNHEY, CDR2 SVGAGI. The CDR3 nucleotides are TGTGCCATCGGGGACAGGGGGGACTACGAGCAGTACTTC. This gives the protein CAIGDRGDYEQYF.

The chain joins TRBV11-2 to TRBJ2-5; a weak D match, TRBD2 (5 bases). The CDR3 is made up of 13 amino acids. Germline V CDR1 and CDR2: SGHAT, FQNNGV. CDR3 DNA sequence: TGTGCTAACAGTTCGGACTTACAAGAGACCCAGTACTTC. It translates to CANSSDLQETQYF.

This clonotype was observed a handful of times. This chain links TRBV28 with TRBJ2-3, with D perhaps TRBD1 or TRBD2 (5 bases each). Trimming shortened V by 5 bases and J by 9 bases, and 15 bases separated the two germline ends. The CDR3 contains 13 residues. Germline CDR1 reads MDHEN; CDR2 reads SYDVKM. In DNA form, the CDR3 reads TGTGCCAGCAGTGGGGACGGGTCGAGAACGCAGTATTTT. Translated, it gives CASSGDGSRTQYF.

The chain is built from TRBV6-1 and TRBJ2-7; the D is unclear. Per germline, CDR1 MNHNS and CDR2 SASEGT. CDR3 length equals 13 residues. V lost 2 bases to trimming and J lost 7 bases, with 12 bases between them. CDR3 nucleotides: TGTGCCAGCAGTGAAATTACCAACGGAGAGCAGTACTTC. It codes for CASSEITNGEQYF.

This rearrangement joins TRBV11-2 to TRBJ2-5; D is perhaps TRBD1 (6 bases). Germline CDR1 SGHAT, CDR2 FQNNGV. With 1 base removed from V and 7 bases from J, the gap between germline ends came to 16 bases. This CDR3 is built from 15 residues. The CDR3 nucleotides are TGTGCCAGCAGCTTAGGCCAGGGGCGGTGGAGGACCCAGTACTTC. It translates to CASSLGQGRWRTQYF.

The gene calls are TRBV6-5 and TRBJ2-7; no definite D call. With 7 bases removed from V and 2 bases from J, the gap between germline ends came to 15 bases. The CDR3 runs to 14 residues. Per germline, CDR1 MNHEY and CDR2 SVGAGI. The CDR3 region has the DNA TGTGCCAGCAAGCTAGTGGGATCGGCCTACGAGCAGTACTTC. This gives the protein CASKLVGSAYEQYF.